This paragraph covers one T cell receptor (beta chain) sequence. Its binding antigen is unknown. Base quality data are lacking; no much larger clone is found one base away. The data originate from a study of cytomegalovirus exposure and HLA in healthy donors listed by TCRdb under 2017. As for the study more broadly: An earlier analysis of some 500 of the donors reported roughly 300 Gb of sequence data and approximately 110 million unique TCR beta sequences from roughly 200 million T cells. An early release that covered about 600 HLA-typed donors contained approximately 300 gigabases of sequencing data and 75 million to 100 million unique TCR sequences. Typing coverage differed by locus: A, B, C, DRB1 and DQB1 were typed in about 620-640 donors, DQA1 in about 500, DPA1 in 600 to 610, and DPB1 in just under 480. Of the 350 to 450 genotyped donors, 81% were placed in the genetic ancestry cluster associated with self-reported Caucasian donors. The study combined high-throughput TCR immunosequencing, statistical association of individual TCRs with disease status, and machine learning to predict cytomegalovirus infection status. The study was designed to test whether signatures of past pathogen exposure could be identified by cataloging public T cell receptors. Across roughly 420 genotyped donors of the cohort, an average of approximately 200,000 unique TCR beta nucleotide sequences per donor were sequenced, and roughly 20% of those sequences were non-productive. All discovery cohort repertoires had been generated using a single sequencing platform. Using immunosequencing, the study profiled T cell repertoires from roughly 650 subjects and related those repertoires to cytomegalovirus serostatus. Besides the first cohort of around 700 subjects, a separate validation cohort made up of over a hundred different subjects was used. HLA typing included class I and class II loci at four-digit resolution. In the later analysis, no new phenotypic data were used to find candidate immune exposures; instead, reliance was placed on TCR beta sequences and their occurrence across donors. Four or five DR-DQ haplotypes were treated as single units for association and clustering because of strong linkage in the cohort. An earlier analysis of 587 of the donors used high-throughput TCR beta sequencing to judge whether each TCR beta V gene segment behaved as functional or pseudogenic. Donor age, sex, ethnicity and CMV serostatus were compiled alongside the repertoire data. A later analysis re-analyzed previously published TCR beta repertoires from hundreds of donors and added high-resolution HLA genotyping to study TCR occurrence patterns. A later genetic analysis used genome-wide SNP genotypes for about 60% of the roughly 700 donors, treating that subset as a discovery cohort.

The cohort comprised several hundred healthy bone marrow donors. At the time of sampling, all cohort members were nominally healthy, though unrecorded immune exposures were likely present. The donor tested CMV seronegative, placing the donor among the roughly 350 seronegative members of the cohort. Each donor provided a peripheral blood sample, and peripheral blood mononuclear cells were used for TCR beta sequencing. Genomic DNA was extracted from the blood cell samples with the Qiagen DNeasy Blood Extraction Kit. Libraries were made using the immunoSEQ multiplex PCR assay. For the multiplex PCR, a mixture combining 60 forward primers for TCR Vbeta segments and 13 reverse primers for TCR Jbeta segments was used. The CDR3 region of rearranged TCR beta genes was amplified from genomic DNA by a multiplex PCR assay. Amplified TCR beta libraries were sequenced as 87-base-pair reads on the Illumina HiSeq System. Concerning the study's data processing: In a later analysis, 70 million to 95 million unique TCR beta chains were counted across the approximately 640 repertoires, and roughly 10 million of these chains were shared by at least two donors. A nearest-neighbor algorithm error-corrected the raw reads and collapsed the reads into unique sequences, merging closely related sequences to remove PCR and sequencing errors. V, D and J gene segments were assigned by aligning CDR3 sequences to IMGT reference sequences. For a sequence to be retained, a match of at least six nucleotides to both a V gene segment and a J gene segment was required. A rearrangement counted as productive if the CDR3 had no stop codons and remained in frame with V and J, and every other rearrangement counted as non-productive. Following IMGT convention, CDR3 was defined as the stretch from the second conserved V-encoded cysteine up to the conserved J-encoded phenylalanine. The earlier analysis of roughly 590 of the donors excluded sequences that lacked an unambiguous match to a single V gene segment. In an earlier analysis of a few hundred of the donors, V segments were called functional above 56.7% productive rearrangements and were called segregating when the between-donor standard deviation exceeded 5%. A statistical classification framework was developed to diagnose cytomegalovirus status using the catalog of TCR beta chain sequences. In a later analysis, TCR nucleotide sequences were compared against IMGT/GENE-DB human TR gene sequences so that V and J genes could be assigned. In a later analysis, CDR3 sequences and most-parsimonious VDJ recombination scenarios were assigned using the TCRdist pipeline. In a later analysis, each TCR beta chain was defined by its CDR3 amino acid sequence together with its V-gene family, and reads without a unique V-gene family were excluded. As a way to deal with suspected cross-contamination and a sequencing artifact, a later analysis dropped roughly 600 nucleotide sequences that were highly shared and had low generation probability. For each public chain, a later analysis derived a clonal expansion index from normalized ranks of inferred template counts within each repertoire. Generation probabilities in a later analysis came from a VDJ recombination model fitted to out-of-frame rearrangements, and those results were checked against IGoR. In a later analysis, TCR-TCR, TCR-HLA and TCR-CMV co-occurrence was scored with hypergeometric tests, and a repertoire-size bias correction was applied to TCR pairs. False discovery rates were estimated in a later analysis by permuting HLA or CMV assignments 20 times. In a later analysis, co-occurring TCRs were grouped using DBSCAN, with TCRdist sequence similarity added in when clustering inside HLA-allele-positive subsets. Repertoires with fewer than 30,000 or more than 120,000 public chains were left out of co-occurrence clustering, as were about 5 repertoires with anomalous nucleotide sharing. TCRdb took this table from immuneACCESS and kept in-frame rearrangements with V and J called. Such tables lack part of the clones; where checked against another copy, unresolved V genes explain under half of the gap, and the rest is unexplained. Clone size and V and J calls were adopted from that table, with D and trimming inferred from the DNA. This sample holds around 64,000 clones; 55% to 65% were observed only once. The top ten constitute about 2.9% of the sample.

Summary of the overall study and its limitations: The study listed 150 to 200 TCR beta chains as associated with cytomegalovirus. The authors suggested that the approach could potentially be generalized to other disease states and immunological phenotypes. Linkage disequilibrium might explain the correlated functional status among segregating V segments, but an unknown experimental factor could not be ruled out. According to a later analysis, most CMV-associated TCR beta chains appeared to be HLA-restricted, and the HLA associations seemed to be driven largely by CMV exposure. Cytomegalovirus status was reported to be diagnosed by the classifier with high specificity and sensitivity in both the original and validation cohorts. In a later analysis, HLA-associated TCR beta chains showed more clonal expansion and lower generation probabilities than non-associated chains that were equally common. In a later analysis, several top co-occurrence clusters were reported to appear linked to parvovirus B19, influenza, CMV and Epstein-Barr virus. Some 15 rarely observed V segments, including chromosome 9 orphons, were excluded from the earlier analysis of about 500 of the donors because counts were too low. Strong co-occurrence of HLA alleles, especially DR and DQ, made assigning TCR associations to individual alleles difficult. A cluster of highly shared sequence variants was judged likely to represent a technical artifact of the sequencing pipeline. A further reported finding was that TCR beta sequences accurately predicted the HLA-A and HLA-B alleles for most subjects in the first cohort. This cohort had only TCR beta chains sequenced, and the lack of alpha or paired-chain data limited which features could be detected. Roughly uniform sequencing depth across donors was assumed in presence/absence analyses, although this assumption may not hold. Across donors, most TCR sequences were observed very rarely, whereas some public TCRs were present in many individuals. In vitro tests confirmed that a few of the cytomegalovirus-associated TCR beta chains recognize cytomegalovirus antigens. V-gene and J-gene trimming of TCR beta chains was associated with a missense DCLRE1C variant in a later genetic analysis, and the association was replicated in an independent cohort. A later analysis associated 16,951 TCR beta sequences with specific HLA alleles at a false discovery rate of 0.05. Because HLA typing was missing for some donors at each locus, association tests included only the typed subset. The only immune exposure information available for the cohort was CMV serostatus. According to a later genetic analysis, donors in an Asian-associated ancestry cluster had fewer N-insertions in productive TCRs than the approximately 630-donor mean. In an earlier analysis of approximately 600 of the donors, most TCR beta V segments were observed in productive rearrangements about 87% or about 30% of the time, broadly matching IMGT annotations. A later analysis found that TCR association rates varied across HLA loci, with DRB1 alleles showing the most associated TCRs and HLA-C alleles the fewest.

The receptor was derived from a woman between 45 and 60 years old in good health and CMV-seronegative. Sequencing was performed on PBMCs.

The DNA sequence is as follows: TGTGCCAGCAGCCTACTGGGGACAGATAACACTGAAGCTTTCTTT. The translation is CASSLLGTDNTEAFF. The chain is made from TRBV7-9 and TRBJ1-1; the junction holds 7 bases that match TRBD1. From the cysteine up to the phenylalanine, the CDR3 has a length of 15 residues. Only the CDR3 part of the read is kept: 45 bases, read in frame from the first base. Taken from the germline V gene (reference sequence), the CDR1 and CDR2 loops are SEHNR and FQNEAQ. Trimming removed 5 bases from V and 2 bases from J; the gene matches leave 8 bases unexplained.